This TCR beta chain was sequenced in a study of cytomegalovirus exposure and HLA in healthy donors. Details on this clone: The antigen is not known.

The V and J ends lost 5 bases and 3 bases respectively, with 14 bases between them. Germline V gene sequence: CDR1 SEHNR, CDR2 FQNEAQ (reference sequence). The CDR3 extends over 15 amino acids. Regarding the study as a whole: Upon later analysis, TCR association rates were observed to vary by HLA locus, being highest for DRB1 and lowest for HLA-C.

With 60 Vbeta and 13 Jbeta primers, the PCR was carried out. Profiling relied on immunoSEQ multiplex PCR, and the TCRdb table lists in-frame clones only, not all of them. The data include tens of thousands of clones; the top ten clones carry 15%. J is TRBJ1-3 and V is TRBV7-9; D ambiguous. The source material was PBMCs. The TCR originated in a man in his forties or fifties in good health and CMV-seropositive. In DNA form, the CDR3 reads TGTGCCAGCAGCCCCCTCCCAGGAAGTGGAAACACCATATATTTT. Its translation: CASSPLPGSGNTIYF.